These 18 T cell receptor beta chains were all obtained from the same sample, sequenced in a study of beta chain features in type 1 diabetes. Their target antigens are unknown. Study-level results: Within each of all four CD4+ subsets, Type 1 diabetes patients had TCRB CDR3s that were moderately but significantly shorter.

Expressed TCRB transcripts were sequenced because the isolated RNA had all been reverse transcribed beforehand. Profiled with immunoSEQ multiplex PCR; TCRdb holds only in-frame clones, not every one. The sample has approximately 250,000 clones; around 24% are singletons. Input material: naive CD4+ T cells from blood. The receptors here all came from a woman aged 30 to 39 with type 1 diabetes.

V and J are TRBV6-5 and TRBJ2-3, with D perhaps TRBD2 (6 bases). The CDR3 is made up of 15 amino acids. CDR1 and CDR2 (germline): MNHEY, SVGAGI. Trimming left V 0 bases short and J 6 bases short, with 13 bases between. The CDR3 bases are TGTGCCAGCAGTTACTCAGGAGGGCCAGGGGATACGCAGTATTTT. This gives the protein CASSYSGGPGDTQYF.

The chain recombines TRBV5-6 with TRBJ1-1; 7 bases are a match to TRBD1. The CDR3 length is 14 residues. Trimming at V came to 5 bases and at J to 0 bases, leaving 4 bases not matched to a gene. Germline CDR1 and CDR2: SGHDT and YYEEEE. The CDR3 loop reads CASREGQLNTEAFF. CDR3 coding DNA: TGTGCCAGCAGGGAGGGACAGTTGAACACTGAAGCTTTCTTT.

The chain joins TRBV5-4 to TRBJ1-5; D might be TRBD1 (6 bases). V shed 3 bases and J shed 5 bases, with 12 bases lying between them. Germline CDR1 and CDR2: SGHNT and YYREEE (reference sequence). The CDR3 sequence is 14 residues long. The CDR3 DNA sequence: TGTGCCAGCAGCTCCGGGACATCGGATCAGCCCCAGCATTTT. Its translation is CASSSGTSDQPQHF.

This clone has a handful of counts. This sequence joins TRBV28 and TRBJ2-1, with a tentative D call TRBD1 (6 bases). Germline CDR1 is MDHEN and CDR2 is SYDVKM. The CDR3 consists of 14 residues. The germline V and J ends were trimmed by 6 bases and 1 base, with 10 bases remaining between them. The CDR3 is CASRTGFSYNEQFF. The CDR3 DNA reads TGTGCCAGCAGAACAGGGTTTTCCTACAATGAGCAGTTCTTC.

The chain employs TRBV28 and TRBJ2-4; 10 nucleotides align to TRBD1. This CDR3 contains 17 residues. Germline CDR1 is MDHEN and CDR2 is SYDVKM. Trimming at V came to 3 bases and at J to 1 base, leaving 6 bases not matched to a gene. The DNA for the CDR3 is TGTGCCAGCAGTTTTATTGGGACAGGGGAGGCCAAAAACATTCAGTACTTC. It is translated as CASSFIGTGEAKNIQYF. The entire variable domain, with the rest obtained from reference TRBV28 and TRBJ2-4, is as follows: DVKVTQSSRYLVKRTGEKVFLECVQDMDHENMFWYRQDPGLGLRLIYFSYDVKMKEKGDIPEGYSVSREKKERFSLILESASTNQTSMYLCASSFIGTGEAKNIQYFGAGTRLSVL.

Here the CDR3 reads CASSLRLPGGVHGYTF. CDR3 bases: TGCGCCAGCAGCTTGCGGTTACCAGGGGGCGTGCATGGCTACACCTTC. The V and J genes are TRBV5-1 and TRBJ1-2, with 8 bases aligning to TRBD1. There are 16 residues in the CDR3. The J segment lost 6 bases and the V segment lost 1 base, leaving 11 bases of the junction unmatched. The germline V gene encodes CDR1 SGHRS and CDR2 YFSETQ.

This chain links TRBV6-6 with TRBJ2-7; maybe TRBD1 (6 bases). CDR1 is MNHNY and CDR2 is SVGAGI in the germline V gene (reference sequence). CDR3 size: 13 residues. Trimming left V 6 bases short and J 5 bases short, with 14 bases between. CDR3 nucleotide sequence: TGTGCCAGCAGGAAATCACAGGGCAACGAGCAGTACTTC. Translation: CASRKSQGNEQYF.

This sequence joins TRBV30 and TRBJ1-5; tentatively, D is TRBD1 (6 bases). Per the germline V gene, CDR1 is GTSNPN and CDR2 is SVGIG (reference sequence). The germline V and J ends were trimmed by 0 bases and 7 bases, with 13 bases remaining between them. CDR3 size: 14 residues. CDR3 protein: CAWSVRRGTQPQHF. Here the CDR3 DNA reads TGTGCCTGGAGTGTACGTAGGGGGACCCAGCCCCAGCATTTT.

The J gene is TRBJ1-5, the V gene TRBV30; D is unclear. Germline assignment: CDR1 GTSNPN and CDR2 SVGIG (reference sequence). The CDR3 is made up of 13 amino acids. V was trimmed by 4 bases and J by 6 bases, leaving 13 bases between them. CDR3 sequence: CAWNGGESQPQHF. CDR3 coding DNA: TGTGCCTGGAACGGCGGGGAAAGTCAGCCCCAGCATTTT.

The V call is TRBV23-1, the J call TRBJ2-7; TRBD1 agrees at 11 bases. TRBV23-1 is designated an ORF whose function remains uncertain. The ends lost 1 base at V and 3 bases at J; junction bases unmatched: 14. This CDR3 contains 19 residues. The CDR3 DNA follows: TGCGCCAGCAGTCAATGCCAATCAATAAAGGGACAGGGGGTCTACGAGCAGTACTTC. Protein product: CASSQCQSIKGQGVYEQYF.

This clone was picked up a small number of times. This chain links TRBV7-3 with TRBJ2-3; D gene unclear. V lost 2 bases and J 0 bases, leaving 9 bases between the germline ends. The CDR3 contains 15 residues. The V gene's germline CDR1 is SGHTA and CDR2 FQGTGA. The CDR3, as DNA: TGTGCCAGCAGCTTACCGGGTTCTAGCACAGATACGCAGTATTTT. Translation gives CASSLPGSSTDTQYF.

The chain is built from TRBV10-3 and TRBJ2-2; 7 bases agree with TRBD2. CDR1 and CDR2 from the germline V gene are ENHRY and SYGVKD. The CDR3 has 15 amino acids. The V and J ends lost 4 bases and 2 bases, in that order; junction bases with no gene match: 4. CDR3 nucleotide sequence: TGTGCCATCAGTGCGCTAGCGGAAAACACCGGGGAGCTGTTTTTT. It encodes CAISALAENTGELFF.

CDR3 coding DNA: TGTGCCGGGACCCGACAACAGGGGTGGGCCACTGAAGCTTTCTTT. This codes for CAGTRQQGWATEAFF. The chain recombines TRBV30 with TRBJ1-1, with TRBD1 matching over 7 bases. After removal of 8 bases from V and 4 bases from J, the junction contained 16 bases not matched to a gene. Germline assignment: CDR1 GTSNPN and CDR2 SVGIG (reference sequence). The CDR3 loop spans 15 amino acids.

The chain links TRBV27 to TRBJ2-7, with 10 positions matching TRBD2. This CDR3 spans 15 amino acids. Germline CDR1 and CDR2: MNHEY and SMNVEV (reference sequence). The junction had 5 bases not matched to a gene; V was cut back by 3 bases and J by 3 bases. CDR3 sequence reads: CASSLSGLAYYEQYF. CDR3 nucleotides: TGTGCCAGCAGTTTGTCGGGACTAGCGTACTACGAGCAGTACTTC.

DNA for the CDR3: TGTGCCAGCAGCCGCGTGGGCGCGGAGACCCAGTACTTC. It encodes CASSRVGAETQYF. V usage is TRBV11-2 and J usage is TRBJ2-5; D remains unclear. From germline, CDR1 is SGHAT and CDR2 FQNNGV. The germline V and J ends were trimmed by 5 bases and 5 bases, with 12 bases remaining between them. This CDR3 comprises 13 residues.

This chain connects TRBV4-1 to TRBJ2-3, with a possible D match to TRBD1 (6 bases). Germline V gene sequence: CDR1 MGHRA, CDR2 YSYEKL. Trimming cost V 4 bases and J 6 bases, with 14 bases left between them. CDR3 size: 14 residues. The CDR3 loop reads CASSPTYQGDTQYF. The DNA for the CDR3 is TGCGCCAGCAGCCCAACGTACCAGGGGGATACGCAGTATTTT.

This clone was seen a few times. V is TRBV29-1 and J is TRBJ2-1; D unclear. The CDR3 sequence is 11 residues long. The germline V and J ends were trimmed by 6 bases and 6 bases, with 9 bases remaining between them. Looked up from germline, CDR1 is SQVTM and CDR2 is ANQGSEA. The CDR3 nucleotides are TGCAGCGTCGCCGTTAGCAATGAGCAGTTCTTC. This codes for CSVAVSNEQFF.

The V call is TRBV5-1, the J call TRBJ2-7; 15 nucleotides match TRBD2. This CDR3 has 16 residues. The V segment lost 1 base and the J segment 4 bases; nucleotides outside the gene matches: 3. From germline, CDR1 is SGHRS and CDR2 YFSETQ. DNA of the CDR3: TGCGCCAGCAGCTTGACCGGGACTAGCGGGAGGTACGAGCAGTACTTC. Its translation is CASSLTGTSGRYEQYF.